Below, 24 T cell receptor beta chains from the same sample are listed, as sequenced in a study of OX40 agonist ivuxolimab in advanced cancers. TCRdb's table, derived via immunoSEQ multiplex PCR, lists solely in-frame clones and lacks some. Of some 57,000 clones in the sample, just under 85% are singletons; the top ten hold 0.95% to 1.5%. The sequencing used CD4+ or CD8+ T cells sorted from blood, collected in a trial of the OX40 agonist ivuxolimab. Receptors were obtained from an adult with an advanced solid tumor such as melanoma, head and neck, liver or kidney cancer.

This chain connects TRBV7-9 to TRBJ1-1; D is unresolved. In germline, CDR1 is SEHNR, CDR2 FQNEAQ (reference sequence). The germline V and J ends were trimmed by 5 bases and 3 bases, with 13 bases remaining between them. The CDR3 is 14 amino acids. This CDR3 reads CASSPKIGDTEAFF. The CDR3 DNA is TGTGCCAGCAGCCCGAAGATCGGGGACACTGAAGCTTTCTTT.

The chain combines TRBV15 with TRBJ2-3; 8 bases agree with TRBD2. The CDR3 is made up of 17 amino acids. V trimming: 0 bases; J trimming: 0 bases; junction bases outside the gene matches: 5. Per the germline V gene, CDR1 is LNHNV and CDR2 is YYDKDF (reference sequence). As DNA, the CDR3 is TGTGCCACCAGCAGAGACCCTGGACTAGCTAGCACAGATACGCAGTATTTT. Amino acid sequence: CATSRDPGLASTDTQYF.

CDR3 sequence (DNA): TGTGCCAGCAGCAGATCGACGGAAAACACCATATATTTT. This translates into CASSRSTENTIYF. This chain links TRBV25-1 with TRBJ1-3; D is undetermined. The CDR3 has 13 amino acids. Germline assignment: CDR1 MGHDK and CDR2 SYGVNS. With 6 bases removed from V and 6 bases from J, the gap between germline ends came to 12 bases.

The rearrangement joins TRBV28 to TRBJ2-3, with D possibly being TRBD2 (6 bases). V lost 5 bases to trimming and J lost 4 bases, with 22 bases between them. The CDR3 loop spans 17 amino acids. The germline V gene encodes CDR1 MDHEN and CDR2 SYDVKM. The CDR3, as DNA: TGTGCCAGCAGTCCCGCCGGGAGACTACTTCGGGCAGATACGCAGTATTTT. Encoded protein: CASSPAGRLLRADTQYF.

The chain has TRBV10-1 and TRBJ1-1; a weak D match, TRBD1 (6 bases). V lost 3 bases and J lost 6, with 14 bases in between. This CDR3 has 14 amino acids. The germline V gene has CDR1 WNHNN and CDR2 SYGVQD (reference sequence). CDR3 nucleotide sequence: TGCGCCAGCAGTGAAAGGGGGTCGGGTGCTGAAGCTTTCTTT. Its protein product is CASSERGSGAEAFF.

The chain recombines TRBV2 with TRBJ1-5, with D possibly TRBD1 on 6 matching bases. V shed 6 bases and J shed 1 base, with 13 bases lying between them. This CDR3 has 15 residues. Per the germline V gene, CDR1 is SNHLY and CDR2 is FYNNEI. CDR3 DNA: TGTGCCAGCAGCGCTGGGACACTAAGCAATCAGCCCCAGCATTTT. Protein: CASSAGTLSNQPQHF. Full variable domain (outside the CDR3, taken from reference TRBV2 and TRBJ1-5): EPEVTQTPSHQVTQMGQEVILRCVPISNHLYFYWYRQILGQKVEFLVSFYNNEISEKSEIFDDQFSVERPDGSNFTLKIRSTKLEDSAMYFCASSAGTLSNQPQHFGDGTRLSIL.

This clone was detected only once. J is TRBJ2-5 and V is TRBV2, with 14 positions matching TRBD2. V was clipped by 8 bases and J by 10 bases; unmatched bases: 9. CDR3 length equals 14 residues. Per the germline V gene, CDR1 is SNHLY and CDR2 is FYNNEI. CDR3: CASRRNGLAGGQYF. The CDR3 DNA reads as TGTGCCAGCCGCCGAAACGGACTAGCGGGAGGCCAGTACTTC.

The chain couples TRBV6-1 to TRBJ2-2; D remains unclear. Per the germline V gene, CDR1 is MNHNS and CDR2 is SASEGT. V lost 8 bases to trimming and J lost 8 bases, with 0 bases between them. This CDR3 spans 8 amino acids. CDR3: CASGELFF. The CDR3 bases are TGTGCCAGCGGGGAGCTGTTTTTT.

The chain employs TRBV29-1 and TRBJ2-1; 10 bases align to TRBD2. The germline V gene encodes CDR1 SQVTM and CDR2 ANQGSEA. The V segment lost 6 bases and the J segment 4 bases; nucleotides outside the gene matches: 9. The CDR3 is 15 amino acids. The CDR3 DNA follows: TGCAGCGTCGGAAGAGCGGGAGGGTCGTACAATGAGCAGTTCTTC. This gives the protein CSVGRAGGSYNEQFF.

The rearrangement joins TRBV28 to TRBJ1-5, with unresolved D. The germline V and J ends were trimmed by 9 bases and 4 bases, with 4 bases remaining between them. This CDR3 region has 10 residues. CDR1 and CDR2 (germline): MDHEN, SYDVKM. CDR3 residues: CASSNQPQHF. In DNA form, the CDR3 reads TGTGCCAGTTCTAATCAGCCCCAGCATTTT. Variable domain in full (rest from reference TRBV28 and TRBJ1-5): DVKVTQSSRYLVKRTGEKVFLECVQDMDHENMFWYRQDPGLGLRLIYFSYDVKMKEKGDIPEGYSVSREKKERFSLILESASTNQTSMYLCASSNQPQHFGDGTRLSIL.

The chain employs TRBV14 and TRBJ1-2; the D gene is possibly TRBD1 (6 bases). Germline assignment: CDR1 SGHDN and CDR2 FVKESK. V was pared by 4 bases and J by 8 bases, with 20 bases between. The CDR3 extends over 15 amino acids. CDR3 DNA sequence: TGTGCCAGCAGCCCACTTACCGGGGGCCCGAAAGGCTACACCTTC. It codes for CASSPLTGGPKGYTF.

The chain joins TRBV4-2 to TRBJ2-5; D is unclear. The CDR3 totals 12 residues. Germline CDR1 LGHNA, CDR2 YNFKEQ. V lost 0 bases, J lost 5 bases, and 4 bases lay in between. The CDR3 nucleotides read TGTGCCAGCAGCCAAGATAGGGAGACCCAGTACTTC. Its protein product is CASSQDRETQYF.

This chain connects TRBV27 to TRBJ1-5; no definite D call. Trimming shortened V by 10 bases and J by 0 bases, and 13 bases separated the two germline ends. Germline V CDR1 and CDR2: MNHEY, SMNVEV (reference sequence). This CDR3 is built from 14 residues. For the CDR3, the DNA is TGTGCCACCCCCCCTTCCTATAGCAATCAGCCCCAGCATTTT. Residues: CATPPSYSNQPQHF.

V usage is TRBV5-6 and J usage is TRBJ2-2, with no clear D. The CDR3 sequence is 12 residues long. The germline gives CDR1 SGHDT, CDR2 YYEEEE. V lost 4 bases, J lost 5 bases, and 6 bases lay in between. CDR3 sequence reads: CASSKVTGELFF. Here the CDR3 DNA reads TGTGCCAGCAGCAAGGTTACCGGGGAGCTGTTTTTT.

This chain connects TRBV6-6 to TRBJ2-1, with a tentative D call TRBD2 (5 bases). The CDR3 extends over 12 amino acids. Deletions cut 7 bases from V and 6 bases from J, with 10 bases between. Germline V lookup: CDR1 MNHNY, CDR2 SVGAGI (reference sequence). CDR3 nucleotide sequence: TGTGCCAGCACCATAGCGAGCAATGAGCAGTTCTTC. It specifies CASTIASNEQFF.

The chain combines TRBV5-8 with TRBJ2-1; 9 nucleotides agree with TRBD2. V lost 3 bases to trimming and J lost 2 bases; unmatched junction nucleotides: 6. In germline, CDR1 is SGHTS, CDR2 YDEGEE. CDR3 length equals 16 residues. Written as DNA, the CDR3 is TGTGCCAGCAGCTCTTTTAGCGGGAGTGCCTACAATGAGCAGTTCTTC. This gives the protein CASSSFSGSAYNEQFF.

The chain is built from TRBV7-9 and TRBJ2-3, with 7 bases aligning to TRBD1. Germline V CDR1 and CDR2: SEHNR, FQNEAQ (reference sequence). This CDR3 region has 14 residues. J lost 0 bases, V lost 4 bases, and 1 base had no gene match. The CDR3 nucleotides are TGTGCCAGCAGCTCGGGACAGAGCACAGATACGCAGTATTTT. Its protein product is CASSSGQSTDTQYF.

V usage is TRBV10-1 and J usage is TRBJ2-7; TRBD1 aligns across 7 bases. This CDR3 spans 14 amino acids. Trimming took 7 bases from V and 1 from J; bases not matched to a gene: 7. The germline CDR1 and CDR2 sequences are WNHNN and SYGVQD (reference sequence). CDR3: CASKSDRKSYEQYF. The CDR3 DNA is TGCGCCAGCAAATCGGACAGGAAGTCCTACGAGCAGTACTTC.

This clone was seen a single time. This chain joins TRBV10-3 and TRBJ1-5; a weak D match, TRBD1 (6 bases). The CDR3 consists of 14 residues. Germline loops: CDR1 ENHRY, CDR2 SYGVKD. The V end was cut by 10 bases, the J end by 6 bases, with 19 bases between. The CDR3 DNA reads TGTGCCACCTCGTTTCAGGGAGGGGGTCAGCCCCAGCATTTT. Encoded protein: CATSFQGGGQPQHF.

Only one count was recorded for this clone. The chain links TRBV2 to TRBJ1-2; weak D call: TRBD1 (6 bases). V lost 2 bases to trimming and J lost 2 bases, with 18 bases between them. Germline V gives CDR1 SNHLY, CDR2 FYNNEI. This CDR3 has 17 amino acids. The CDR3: CASSENREGGDNYGYTF. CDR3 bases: TGTGCCAGCAGTGAAAATAGGGAAGGGGGAGACAACTATGGCTACACCTTC.

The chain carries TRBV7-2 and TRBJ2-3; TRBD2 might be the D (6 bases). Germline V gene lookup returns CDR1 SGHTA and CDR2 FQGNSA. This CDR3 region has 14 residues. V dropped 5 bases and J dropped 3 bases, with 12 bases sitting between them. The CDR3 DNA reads TGTGCCAGCAGCCGGCGGGACTCGACAGATACGCAGTATTTT. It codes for CASSRRDSTDTQYF.

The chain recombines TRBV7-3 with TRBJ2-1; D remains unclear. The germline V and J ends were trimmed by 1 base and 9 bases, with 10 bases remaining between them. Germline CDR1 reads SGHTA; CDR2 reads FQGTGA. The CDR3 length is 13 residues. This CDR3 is CASSLNTAAEQFF. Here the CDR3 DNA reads TGTGCCAGCAGCTTAAATACAGCCGCTGAGCAGTTCTTC.

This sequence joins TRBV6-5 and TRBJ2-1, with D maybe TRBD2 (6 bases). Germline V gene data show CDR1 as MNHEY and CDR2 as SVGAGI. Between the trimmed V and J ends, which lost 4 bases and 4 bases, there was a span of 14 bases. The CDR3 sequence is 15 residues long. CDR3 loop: CASSSGLPLYNEQFF. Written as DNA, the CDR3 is TGTGCCAGCAGTTCGGGACTGCCTTTATACAATGAGCAGTTCTTC.

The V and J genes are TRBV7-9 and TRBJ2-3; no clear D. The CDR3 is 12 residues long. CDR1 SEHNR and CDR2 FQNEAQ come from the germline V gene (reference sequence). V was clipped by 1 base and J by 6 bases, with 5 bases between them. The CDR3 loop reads CASSLVSDTQYF. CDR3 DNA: TGTGCCAGCAGCTTAGTATCGGATACGCAGTATTTT.